This entry lists 8 T cell receptor beta chains sequenced from one sample in a study of response to subunit inactivated influenza vaccine. MiXCR, run by TCRdb on the RT-PCR reads, gives a single entry per CDR3 protein. The repertoire holds almost 600,000 distinct CDR3 sequences, with approximately 15% as singletons. Sequences were derived from PBMCs from blood, sampled approximately 12 days after vaccination. These receptors were collected from a man between 50 and 59 years old who received an inactivated influenza vaccine.

This clonotype was observed a few times. The rearrangement uses TRBV18 and TRBJ1-2; the D gene is possibly TRBD1 (5 bases). The CDR3 runs to 14 residues. Looked up from germline, CDR1 is KGHSH and CDR2 is LQKENI. The ends were cut back, 2 bases at V and 7 bases at J, with 14 bases in the middle. The CDR3: CASSPAGDRRGYTF. In DNA form, the CDR3 reads TGTGCCAGCTCACCAGCGGGGGATCGGCGTGGCTACACCTTC.

This clonotype was counted a few times. The chain carries TRBV24-1 and TRBJ2-2; D is undetermined. Trimming stripped 8 bases from V and 5 bases from J, with 8 bases between. CDR3 length: 12 residues. Germline V gene sequence: CDR1 KGHDR, CDR2 SFDVKD. DNA of the CDR3: TGTGCCACCAATGGCCCAACCGGGGAGCTGTTTTTT. This translates into CATNGPTGELFF.

The table lists this clonotype with many counts. J is TRBJ1-3 and V is TRBV5-1; TRBD1 matches 7 bases. The CDR3 extends over 14 amino acids. Unmatched junction bases numbered 1, after V lost 4 bases and J lost 0 bases. The germline V gene encodes CDR1 SGHRS and CDR2 YFSETQ. The chain's CDR3 is CASSGTDSGNTIYF. The CDR3 DNA reads TGCGCCAGCAGCGGGACAGACTCTGGAAACACCATATATTTT.

The chain couples TRBV21-1 to TRBJ2-1; the D call of TRBD1 is as the table states it, not checked on the DNA. TRBV21-1 is recorded as a pseudogene. The CDR3 runs to 15 residues. The CDR3 spells CASSAKQGAYNEQFF. CDR3 nucleotide sequence: TGTGCCAGCAGCGCGAAACAGGGGGCATACAATGAGCAGTTCTTC.

The chain links TRBV28 to TRBJ1-5; 10 bases fit TRBD1. V was pared by 2 bases and J by 4 bases, with 2 bases of the junction left unmatched. This CDR3 has 15 residues. Germline assignment: CDR1 MDHEN and CDR2 SYDVKM. The CDR3 loop reads CASSLPGQGNQPQHF. The CDR3 DNA is TGTGCCAGCAGTTTACCGGGACAGGGGAATCAGCCCCAGCATTTT.

This clonotype was observed a handful of times. The chain recombines TRBV7-2 with TRBJ2-5; 7 positions match TRBD1. The CDR3 runs 16 residues. Germline V gene lookup returns CDR1 SGHTA and CDR2 FQGNSA. V trimming: 1 base; J trimming: 0 bases; junction bases outside the gene matches: 5. CDR3 sequence reads: CASSLGIRGYQETQYF. For the CDR3, the DNA is TGTGCCAGCAGCTTAGGTATCAGGGGGTACCAAGAGACCCAGTACTTC.

The chain recombines TRBV7-9 with TRBJ2-3, with TRBD2 matching 8 bases. Per the germline V gene, CDR1 is SEHNR and CDR2 is FQNEAQ (reference sequence). This CDR3 is 16 amino acids long. The J segment lost 1 base and the V segment lost 0 bases, leaving 3 bases of the junction unmatched. The CDR3 loop reads CASSLAVRGGTDTQYF. DNA of the CDR3: TGTGCCAGCAGCTTAGCTGTGCGGGGGGGCACAGATACGCAGTATTTT.

This clonotype was counted at least ten times. This chain connects TRBV4-2 to TRBJ2-2; a possible D gene is TRBD1 (6 bases). Trimming removed 1 base at V and 1 base at J, with 10 bases between. The germline V gene has CDR1 LGHNA and CDR2 YNFKEQ. This CDR3 contains 16 residues. The CDR3 is CASSQGGTKNTGELFF. The CDR3 DNA reads TGTGCCAGCAGCCAAGGTGGGACAAAGAACACCGGGGAGCTGTTTTTT.